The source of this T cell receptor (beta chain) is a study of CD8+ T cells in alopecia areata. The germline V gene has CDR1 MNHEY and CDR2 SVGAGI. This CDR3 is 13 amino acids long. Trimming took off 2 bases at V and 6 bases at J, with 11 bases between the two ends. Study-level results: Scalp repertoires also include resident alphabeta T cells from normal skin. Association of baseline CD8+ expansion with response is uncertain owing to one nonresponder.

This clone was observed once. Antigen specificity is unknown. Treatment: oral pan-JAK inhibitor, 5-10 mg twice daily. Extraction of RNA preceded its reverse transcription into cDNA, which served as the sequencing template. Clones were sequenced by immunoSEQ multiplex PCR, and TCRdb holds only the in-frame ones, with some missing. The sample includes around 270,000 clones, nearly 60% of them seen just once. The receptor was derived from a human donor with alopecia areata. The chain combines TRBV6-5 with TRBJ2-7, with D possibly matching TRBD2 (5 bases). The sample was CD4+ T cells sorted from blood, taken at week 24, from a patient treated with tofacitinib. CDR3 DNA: TGTGCCAGCAGTTACCCCGACCGGGGCGAGCAGTACTTC. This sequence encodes CASSYPDRGEQYF.